The sequence of this TCR beta chain was determined in a study of control samples from healthy donors and cancer patients. The J segment lost 1 base and the V segment lost 9 bases, leaving 10 bases of the junction unmatched. The germline V gene encodes CDR1 SNHLY and CDR2 FYNNEI. The CDR3 consists of 15 residues. Using immunoSEQ multiplex PCR, the repertoire was profiled, and TCRdb retains in-frame clones only, with some absent. The sample records under 70,000 clones, around 96% being singletons. The TCR sequence derives from a woman aged 18-29 years in good health. The sample consisted of blood. This sequence joins TRBV2 and TRBJ1-1; 8 bases match TRBD1. CDR3 loop: CASGQTGVANTEAFF. The CDR3 bases are TGTGCCAGTGGGCAGACAGGGGTAGCGAACACTGAAGCTTTCTTT.